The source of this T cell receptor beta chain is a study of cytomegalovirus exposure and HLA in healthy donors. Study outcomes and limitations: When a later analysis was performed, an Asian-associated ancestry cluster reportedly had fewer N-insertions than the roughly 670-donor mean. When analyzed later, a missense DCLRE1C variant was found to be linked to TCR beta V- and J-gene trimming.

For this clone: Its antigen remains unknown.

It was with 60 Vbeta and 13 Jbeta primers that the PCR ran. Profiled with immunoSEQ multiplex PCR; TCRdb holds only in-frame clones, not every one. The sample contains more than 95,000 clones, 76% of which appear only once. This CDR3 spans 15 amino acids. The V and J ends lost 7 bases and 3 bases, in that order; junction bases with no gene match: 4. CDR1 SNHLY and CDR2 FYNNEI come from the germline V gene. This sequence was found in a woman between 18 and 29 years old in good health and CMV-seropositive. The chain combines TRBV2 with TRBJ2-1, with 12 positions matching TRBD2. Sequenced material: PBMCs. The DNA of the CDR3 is TGTGCCAGCACCTTGACTAGCGGGGGCTACAATGAGCAGTTCTTC. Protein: CASTLTSGGYNEQFF.